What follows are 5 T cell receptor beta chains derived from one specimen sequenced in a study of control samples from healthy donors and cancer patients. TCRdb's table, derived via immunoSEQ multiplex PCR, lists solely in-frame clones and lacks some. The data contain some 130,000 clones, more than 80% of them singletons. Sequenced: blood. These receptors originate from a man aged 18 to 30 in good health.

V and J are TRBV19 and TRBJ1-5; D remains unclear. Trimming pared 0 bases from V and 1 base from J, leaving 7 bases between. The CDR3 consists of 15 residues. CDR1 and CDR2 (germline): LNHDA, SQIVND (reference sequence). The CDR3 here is CASSIDQRSNQPQHF. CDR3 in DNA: TGTGCCAGTAGTATAGATCAGCGGAGCAATCAGCCCCAGCATTTT.

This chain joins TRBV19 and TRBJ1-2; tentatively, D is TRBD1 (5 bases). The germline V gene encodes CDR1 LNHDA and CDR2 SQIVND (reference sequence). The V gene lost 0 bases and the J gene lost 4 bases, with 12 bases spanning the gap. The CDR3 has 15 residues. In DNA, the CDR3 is TGTGCCAGTAGTATAGAAGGGGCGCGACGCTATGGCTACACCTTC. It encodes CASSIEGARRYGYTF.

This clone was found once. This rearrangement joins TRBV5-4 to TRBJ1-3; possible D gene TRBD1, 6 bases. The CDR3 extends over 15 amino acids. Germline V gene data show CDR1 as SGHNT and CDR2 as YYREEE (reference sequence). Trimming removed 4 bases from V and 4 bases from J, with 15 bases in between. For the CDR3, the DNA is TGTGCCAGCAGCAGGACGACAGGCACCGGAAACACCATATATTTT. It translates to CASSRTTGTGNTIYF. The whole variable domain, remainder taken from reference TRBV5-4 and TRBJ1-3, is ETGVTQSPTHLIKTRGQQVTLRCSSQSGHNTVSWYQQALGQGPQFIFQYYREEENGRGNFPPRFSGLQFPNYSSELNVNALELDDSALYLCASSRTTGTGNTIYFGEGSWLTVV.

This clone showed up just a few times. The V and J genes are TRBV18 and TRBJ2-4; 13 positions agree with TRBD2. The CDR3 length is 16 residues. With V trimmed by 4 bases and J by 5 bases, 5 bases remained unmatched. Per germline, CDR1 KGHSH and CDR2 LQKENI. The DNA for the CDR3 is TGTGCCAGCTCACTTGGGACTAGCGGGAACGAAAACATTCAGTACTTC. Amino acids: CASSLGTSGNENIQYF.

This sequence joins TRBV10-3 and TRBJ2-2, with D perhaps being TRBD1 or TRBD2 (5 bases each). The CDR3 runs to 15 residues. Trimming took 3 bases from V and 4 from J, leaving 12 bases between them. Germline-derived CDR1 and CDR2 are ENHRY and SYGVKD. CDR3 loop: CAISDRGAPTGELFF. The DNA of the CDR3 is TGTGCCATCAGTGATCGAGGGGCGCCCACCGGGGAGCTGTTTTTT.